The rows below give T cell receptor beta chains drawn from one sample of a study of vaccination and CD4 T cells after COVID-19. TCRdb itself ran the PCR reads through MiXCR, one entry per CDR3 protein. The sample includes 25,000 to 35,000 distinct CDR3 sequences, about half of them seen just once. This sample comprised CD4+ T cells from blood, obtained about 7 months after SARS-CoV-2 vaccination. The receptor set was obtained from a human donor who had recovered from COVID-19. CDR3s include the opening cysteine and the closing phenylalanine or tryptophan.

cdr3_aa,cdr3_length,j_call,v_call
CASSFSNHLSNQPQHF,16,TRBJ1-5,TRBV12-3/TRBV12-4
CSARDGVSGSLGEQYF,16,TRBJ2-7,TRBV20-1
CSALGTGYNEQFF,13,TRBJ2-1,TRBV20-1
CSATLAGGETQYF,13,TRBJ2-5,TRBV20-1
CSASQPGTFDGYTF,14,TRBJ1-2,TRBV20-1
CASSLGQGSGYTEAFF,16,TRBJ1-1,TRBV5-1
CASSLDGGIRFF,12,TRBJ2-1,TRBV7-9
CASKGGNQPQHF,12,TRBJ1-5,TRBV19
CASSLGGRSTYEQYF,15,TRBJ2-7,TRBV7-2
CASSDWMEQFF,11,TRBJ2-1,TRBV2
CASSLSGGANTGELFF,16,TRBJ2-2,TRBV7-3
CSARGKFATSGPYEQYF,17,TRBJ2-7,TRBV20-1
CSAPGFQETQYF,12,TRBJ2-5,TRBV20-1
CAISESIGTGGWQETQYF,18,TRBJ2-5,TRBV10-3
CASSQKIDGLKNNEQFF,17,TRBJ2-1,TRBV7-9
CASSPRKWGVYEQYF,15,TRBJ2-7,TRBV6-1
CATTRGSSSYNSPLHF,16,TRBJ1-6,TRBV6-1
CSVQGLYEAFF,11,TRBJ1-1,TRBV29-1
CASRLQADTQYF,12,TRBJ2-3,TRBV7-2
CASSYSQANTEAFF,14,TRBJ1-1,TRBV6-5
CASSESWGETQYF,13,TRBJ2-5,TRBV2
CASSLGAGMNTEAFF,15,TRBJ1-1,TRBV7-9
CASSSGGGWPNYGYTF,16,TRBJ1-2,TRBV7-2
CASSPIGQGPNTGELFF,17,TRBJ2-2,TRBV12-3/TRBV12-4
CASSYDRVKSGYTF,14,TRBJ1-2,TRBV6-5
CASSLSRDTEAFF,13,TRBJ1-1,TRBV7-3
CASCIADFNYNEQFF,15,TRBJ2-1,TRBV19
CAIRGQETQYF,11,TRBJ2-5,TRBV10-3
CSARHRQETITYEQYF,16,TRBJ2-7,TRBV20-1
CSAKGLAGGDTGELFF,16,TRBJ2-2,TRBV20-1
CASSYSAGGLELETQYF,17,TRBJ2-5,TRBV6-2/TRBV6-3
CASSRERAGRGFSYEQYF,18,TRBJ2-7,TRBV6-1
CASRLTGSTGELFF,14,TRBJ2-2,TRBV6-1